The clone carrying this T cell receptor beta chain was detected many times. Its antigen is not known. From germline, CDR1 is DFQATT and CDR2 SNEGSKA (reference sequence). V was clipped by 3 bases and J by 2 bases, with 26 bases between them. This CDR3 region has 19 residues. This sample was taken from a study of HIV-infected patients and healthy controls. Study-wide points: Healthy controls carried many MAIT alpha-chain CDR3s, while HIV+ repertoires had few. Only sixteen HIV-infected individuals were processed, a major limit on how widely findings apply.

No cell fractionation was done, so the repertoire covers all unsorted peripheral blood T cells. Reverse transcription used 500 to 550 ng RNA and constant-region primers for alpha and beta. Each of the alpha and beta chains got its own library through chain-specific third strand synthesis with indices. TCRdb re-derived calls from the 5' RACE reads in MiXCR, one entry per CDR3 protein. Of roughly 25,000 distinct CDR3 sequences listed, about 9% are singletons. The sample taken for sequencing was blood. The chain is built from TRBV20-1 and TRBJ2-1; D is unclear. The receptor was isolated from an adult in good health. The CDR3 loop is CSARLRNKKLARAYNEQFF. As DNA, the CDR3 is TGCAGTGCTAGGTTGAGAAACAAAAAACTGGCGCGCGCCTACAATGAGCAGTTCTTC.